The T cell receptor beta chain under discussion was sequenced for a study of T cells in Graves' hyperthyroidism and ophthalmopathy. Amplification of TCR beta CDR3 regions was performed using RNA transcripts as template. HTBI primers were employed in a first-round RT-PCR of the TCR CDR3. TCRdb ran MiXCR on the multiplex PCR reads and lists one entry per CDR3 protein. The data contain about 410,000 distinct CDR3 sequences, about 14% of them seen just once; the ten biggest clones take up around 19%. Germline V gives CDR1 LNHNV, CDR2 YYDKDF (reference sequence). This CDR3 comprises 16 residues. V lost 3 bases, J lost 7 bases, and 7 bases stayed unmatched. This clonotype has at least ten counts.

Material: blood. The clonotype comes from a woman in her 30s with Graves' ophthalmopathy. The V call is TRBV15, the J call TRBJ2-2; 11 bases map to TRBD2. This CDR3 is CATSSWASGGIGELFF. Written as DNA, the CDR3 is TGTGCCACCAGCAGCTGGGCTAGCGGGGGGATCGGGGAGCTGTTTTTT.